This T cell receptor beta chain was recovered during a study of early T cells in non-severe SARS-CoV-2 infection. Turning to the study itself: With bulk RNA from unsorted whole blood as input, sequencing yielded unpaired chains. Study conclusions and caveats: Anti-spike CD8 specificities were favored by VDJdb matching, whose results missed private and CD4 specificities.

The J segment lost 2 bases and the V segment lost 6 bases, leaving 16 bases of the junction unmatched. Germline CDR1 SNHLY, CDR2 FYNNEI. The CDR3 contains 18 residues. Each single cDNA molecule received a unique molecular identifier. TCRdb called the 5' RACE reads again in MiXCR, with one record for every CDR3 protein. In the table there are tens of thousands of distinct CDR3 sequences, more than 3.5% of which are singletons. This clonotype was seen a few times. Its cognate antigen is unknown. The clonotype was recovered from an adult who was a healthcare worker with PCR-confirmed SARS-CoV-2 infection or an uninfected control (not recorded which). Sequencing input: whole blood. The gene calls are TRBV2 and TRBJ1-5, with 7 bases fitting TRBD1. CDR3 DNA sequence: TGTGCCAGCAGCACCGACCCGGACAGGATGTATGGCAATCAGCCCCAGCATTTT. This encodes CASSTDPDRMYGNQPQHF.